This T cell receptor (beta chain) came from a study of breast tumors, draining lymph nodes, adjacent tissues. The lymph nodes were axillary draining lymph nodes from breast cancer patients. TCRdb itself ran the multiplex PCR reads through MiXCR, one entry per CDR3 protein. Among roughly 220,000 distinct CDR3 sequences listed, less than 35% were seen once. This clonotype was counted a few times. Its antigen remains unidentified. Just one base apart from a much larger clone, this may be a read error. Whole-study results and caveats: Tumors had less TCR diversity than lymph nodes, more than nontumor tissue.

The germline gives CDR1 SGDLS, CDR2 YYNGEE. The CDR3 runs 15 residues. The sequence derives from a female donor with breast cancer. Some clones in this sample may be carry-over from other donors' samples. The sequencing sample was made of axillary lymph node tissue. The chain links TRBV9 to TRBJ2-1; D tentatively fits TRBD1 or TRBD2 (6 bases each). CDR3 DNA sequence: TGTGCCAGCAGCGCGGCGGGACACTTTTACAATGAGCCGTTCTTC. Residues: CASSAAGHFYNEPFF. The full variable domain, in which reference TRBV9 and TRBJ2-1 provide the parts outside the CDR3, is DSGVTQTPKHLITATGQRVTLRCSPRSGDLSVYWYQQSLDQGLQFLIQYYNGEERAKGNILERFSAQQFPDLHSELNLSSLELGDSALYFCASSAAGHFYNEPFFGPGTRLTVL.